This T cell receptor (beta chain) was captured in a study of cytomegalovirus exposure and HLA in healthy donors. V lost 4 bases, J lost 2 bases, and 13 bases lay in between. Germline CDR1 and CDR2: SGHTS and YDEGEE. The CDR3 runs to 16 residues. Study findings and constraints: First-cohort TCR clusters were later found to tend to co-occur in the 90 to 150 validation repertoires. Usually a TCR sequence was rare, but some public TCRs were found in many donors.

As regards this clone: Its antigen is unknown.

Assay used: immunoSEQ multiplex PCR; TCRdb lists only in-frame clones, some missing. The repertoire holds tens of thousands of clones, with more than 75% as singletons. The sequencing input was PBMCs. The sequence was obtained from a man younger than 35 in good health and CMV-seronegative. The chain is built from TRBV5-8 and TRBJ2-6, with D possibly TRBD1 on 6 matching bases. Written as DNA, the CDR3 is TGTGCCAGCAGCCCCCACCGGACAGCTGGGGCCAACGTCCTGACTTTC. This translates into CASSPHRTAGANVLTF.